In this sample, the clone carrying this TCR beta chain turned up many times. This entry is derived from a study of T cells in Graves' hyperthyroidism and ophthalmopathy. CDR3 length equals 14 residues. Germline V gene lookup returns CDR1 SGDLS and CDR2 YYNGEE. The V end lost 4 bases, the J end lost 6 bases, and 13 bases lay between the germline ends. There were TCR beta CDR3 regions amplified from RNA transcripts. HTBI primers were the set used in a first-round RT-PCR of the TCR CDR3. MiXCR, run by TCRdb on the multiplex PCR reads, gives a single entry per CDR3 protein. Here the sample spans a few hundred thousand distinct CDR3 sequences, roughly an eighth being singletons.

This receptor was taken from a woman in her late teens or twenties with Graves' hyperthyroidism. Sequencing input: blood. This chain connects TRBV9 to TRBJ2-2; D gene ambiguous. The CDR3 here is CASSQRSEAGELFF. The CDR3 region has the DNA TGTGCCAGCAGCCAACGGAGCGAGGCCGGGGAGCTGTTTTTT.